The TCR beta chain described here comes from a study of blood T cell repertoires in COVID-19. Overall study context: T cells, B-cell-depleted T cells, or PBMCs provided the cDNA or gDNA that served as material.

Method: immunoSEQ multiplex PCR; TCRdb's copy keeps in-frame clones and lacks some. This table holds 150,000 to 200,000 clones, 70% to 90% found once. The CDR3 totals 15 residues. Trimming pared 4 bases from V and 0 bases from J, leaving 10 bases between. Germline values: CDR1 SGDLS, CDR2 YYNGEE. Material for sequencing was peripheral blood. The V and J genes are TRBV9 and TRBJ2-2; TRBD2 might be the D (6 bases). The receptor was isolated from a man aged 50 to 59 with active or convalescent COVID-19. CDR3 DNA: TGTGCCAGCAGCCCAGGGACTCCGAACACCGGGGAGCTGTTTTTT. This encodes CASSPGTPNTGELFF. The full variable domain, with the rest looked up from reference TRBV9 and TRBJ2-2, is DSGVTQTPKHLITATGQRVTLRCSPRSGDLSVYWYQQSLDQGLQFLIQYYNGEERAKGNILERFSAQQFPDLHSELNLSSLELGDSALYFCASSPGTPNTGELFFGEGSRLTVL.